This TCR beta chain originates from a study of blood T cell repertoires in COVID-19. Overall study: From T cells, B-cell-depleted T cells, or PBMCs came the material, which was cDNA or gDNA.

Generated by immunoSEQ multiplex PCR, the TCRdb table keeps only in-frame clones and is missing some. The sample carries tens of thousands of clones, approximately 86% recorded once. The CDR3 is 14 residues long. V lost 4 bases, J lost 5 bases, and 15 bases lay in between. CDR1 and CDR2 from the germline V gene are SGHDT and YYEEEE. Sequencing used peripheral blood. J is TRBJ2-5 and V is TRBV5-6, with a tentative D call TRBD2 (7 bases). This clonotype was sampled from a man aged 45-60 years with acute or convalescent COVID-19. The CDR3 sequence: CASSPWGGQETQYF. The DNA for the CDR3 is TGTGCCAGCAGCCCCTGGGGGGGGCAGGAGACCCAGTACTTC.